The present T cell receptor beta chain was sequenced within a study of blood T cell repertoires in COVID-19. The overall study: Sources were T cells, B-cell-depleted T cells, or PBMCs; the material itself was cDNA or gDNA.

The assay was immunoSEQ multiplex PCR, and TCRdb's table has in-frame clones only and misses some. The repertoire holds fewer than 250,000 clones, with just under 90% as singletons. Germline loops: CDR1 LNHDA, CDR2 SQIVND (reference sequence). Trimming removed 7 bases at V and 0 bases at J, with 10 bases between. This CDR3 is built from 14 residues. Participant ages covered roughly 18 to 89 years across 24 US areas. The study recruited exposed participants who had met a COVID-19 case within 2 weeks before entry. This TCR derives from a man aged 50-59 years who had been exposed to COVID-19. The V call is TRBV19, the J call TRBJ1-5; D is uncertain. Sequencing was carried out using PBMCs or T cells enriched from blood (not recorded which). Written as DNA, the CDR3 is TGTGCCAGTAAGCCTATCTATAGCAATCAGCCCCAGCATTTT. Its translation: CASKPIYSNQPQHF.